What follows are 19 T cell receptor beta chains derived from one specimen sequenced in a study of graft-versus-host responses after intestinal transplantation. Grafts had their tissue processed, releasing intraepithelial and lamina propria lymphocytes. Assay used: immunoSEQ multiplex PCR; TCRdb lists only in-frame clones, some missing. This table holds approximately 17,000 clones, 83% found once. This sample comprised ileum tissue, obtained less than 600 days after intestinal transplantation. Receptor source: a human patient who received an intestinal transplant, so some T cells may come from the graft donor.

The chain combines TRBV7-9 with TRBJ1-3; D call uncertain. Trimming removed 5 bases from V and 8 bases from J, with 10 bases in between. The length of the CDR3 is 12 residues. Looked up from germline, CDR1 is SEHNR and CDR2 is FQNEAQ (reference sequence). In DNA, the CDR3 is TGTGCCAGCAGCCCCAGAGTCGACACCATATATTTT. This sequence encodes CASSPRVDTIYF.

This clone has a handful of counts. This chain connects TRBV6-7 to TRBJ1-1; TRBD1 agrees at 8 bases. TRBV6-7 counts as an open reading frame of uncertain function. The CDR3 consists of 14 residues. With 6 bases clipped from V and 6 bases from J, the junction kept 9 bases outside the gene matches. As DNA, the CDR3 is TGTGCCAGCAGCTCTCCCAGGGGGCCCGCTGAAGCTTTCTTT. Its translation: CASSSPRGPAEAFF.

This clone was recorded once. The rearrangement uses TRBV9 and TRBJ2-1, with 10 bases matching TRBD2. Germline V CDR1 and CDR2: SGDLS, YYNGEE. The CDR3 runs to 16 residues. The V and J ends lost 0 bases and 4 bases, in that order; junction bases with no gene match: 4. As DNA, the CDR3 is TGTGCCAGCAGCGTAGTCAGCGGGGGGGATTACAATGAGCAGTTCTTC. It is translated as CASSVVSGGDYNEQFF.

This rearrangement joins TRBV7-2 to TRBJ1-5, with unresolved D. Trimming stripped 3 bases from V and 7 bases from J, with 13 bases between. Germline CDR1 SGHTA, CDR2 FQGNSA. CDR3 length equals 14 residues. The CDR3: CASSFSSFDQPQHF. CDR3 DNA sequence: TGTGCCAGCAGCTTTTCTTCGTTCGACCAGCCCCAGCATTTT.

The chain is built from TRBV6-1 and TRBJ2-6; no firm D call. The germline V gene has CDR1 MNHNS and CDR2 SASEGT. CDR3 size: 15 residues. V lost 3 bases to trimming and J lost 0 bases, with 6 bases between them. This CDR3 reads CASSDYTSGANVLTF. The CDR3 nucleotides read TGTGCCAGCAGTGATTATACCTCTGGGGCCAACGTCCTGACTTTC.

This clone was detected a few times. The rearrangement links TRBV25-1 to TRBJ2-5; 7 nucleotides align to TRBD2. The CDR3 is 16 amino acids. Germline V CDR1 and CDR2: MGHDK, SYGVNS. The V gene end was trimmed by 5 bases and the J gene end by 4 bases; junction bases not matched to a gene: 13. This chain's CDR3 is CASSPREAGLGETQYF. In DNA form, the CDR3 reads TGTGCCAGCAGTCCACGGGAAGCGGGGTTGGGAGAGACCCAGTACTTC.

In this sample, this clone turned up a few times. The chain links TRBV18 to TRBJ1-4; 10 nucleotides align to TRBD1. The junction had 5 bases not matched to a gene; V was cut back by 2 bases and J by 5 bases. Looked up from germline, CDR1 is KGHSH and CDR2 is LQKENI. The CDR3 is 16 amino acids. CDR3 protein: CASSPVGQGTNEKLFF. The CDR3 nucleotides read TGTGCCAGCTCACCAGTGGGACAGGGGACAAATGAAAAACTGTTTTTT. Filled out from reference TRBV18 and TRBJ1-4, the complete variable domain reads NAGVMQNPRHLVRRRGQEARLRCSPMKGHSHVYWYRQLPEEGLKFMVYLQKENIIDESGMPKERFSAEFPKEGPSILRIQQVVRGDSAAYFCASSPVGQGTNEKLFFGSGTQLSVL.

The V call is TRBV14, the J call TRBJ1-2; D is ambiguous. V was cut by 5 bases and J by 3 bases, with 10 bases left in between. Germline V CDR1 and CDR2: SGHDN, FVKESK. The CDR3 spans 13 residues. The CDR3 protein is CASSLDPDYGYTF. CDR3 sequence (DNA): TGTGCCAGCAGCTTAGATCCCGACTATGGCTACACCTTC.

The rearrangement uses TRBV21-1 and TRBJ1-5; TRBD1, the table's D call, was not compared with the DNA. TRBV21-1 is a listed pseudogene. The CDR3 sequence is 21 residues long. CDR3 loop: CASSKPENGTGGLYSNQPQHF. In nucleotides, the CDR3 is TGTGCCAGCAGCAAACCCGAAAACGGGACAGGGGGTCTTTATAGCAATCAGCCCCAGCATTTT.

This chain links TRBV11-2 with TRBJ2-6; D perhaps matches TRBD1 (5 bases). Trimming took off 4 bases at V and 0 bases at J, with 13 bases between the two ends. The CDR3 sequence is 17 residues long. Germline V lookup: CDR1 SGHAT, CDR2 FQNNGV. The CDR3 reads CASSYRQSSSGANVLTF. CDR3 nucleotide sequence: TGTGCCAGCAGCTACAGGCAGAGCTCCTCTGGGGCCAACGTCCTGACTTTC.

The chain has TRBV6-4 and TRBJ2-5, with D possibly matching TRBD1 (6 bases). This CDR3 is built from 13 residues. CDR1 is MRHNA, CDR2 SNTAGT, per germline. V was clipped by 6 bases and J by 2 bases, with 10 bases between them. CDR3 residues: CASRDRHQETQYF. CDR3 in DNA: TGTGCCAGCAGGGACAGACATCAAGAGACCCAGTACTTC.

The chain couples TRBV7-9 to TRBJ2-2; D possibly uses TRBD1 or TRBD2 (5 bases each). The germline V gene has CDR1 SEHNR and CDR2 FQNEAQ (reference sequence). V shed 2 bases and J shed 3 bases, with 22 bases lying between them. The CDR3 has 19 residues. CDR3 DNA: TGTGCCAGCAGCTTATTTTGGGACGGGTCTGGCTCATACACCGGGGAGCTGTTTTTT. Protein sequence: CASSLFWDGSGSYTGELFF.

This chain uses TRBV19 with TRBJ1-5; 7 bases are shared with TRBD1. The V segment lost 3 bases and the J segment 0 bases; nucleotides outside the gene matches: 2. This CDR3 is built from 15 residues. The germline V gene encodes CDR1 LNHDA and CDR2 SQIVND (reference sequence). Here the CDR3 reads CASSMPGGSNQPQHF. In DNA form, the CDR3 reads TGTGCCAGTAGTATGCCAGGGGGTAGCAATCAGCCCCAGCATTTT.

The J gene is TRBJ2-1, the V gene TRBV18; possibly TRBD1 for D (5 bases). CDR3 length: 12 amino acids. Germline V gene lookup returns CDR1 KGHSH and CDR2 LQKENI. Trimming took 3 bases from V and 8 from J, leaving 8 bases between them. As DNA, the CDR3 is TGTGCCAGCTCACCTGACAGTTATGAGCAGTTCTTC. Residues: CASSPDSYEQFF.

This clone came up once. CDR3 loop: CASSTGQVTSPLHF. The CDR3, as DNA: TGTGCCAGCAGCACGGGACAGGTAACTTCACCCCTCCACTTT. This chain connects TRBV21-1 to TRBJ1-6; the listed D gene, TRBD1, was not tested against the DNA. TRBV21-1 counts as a pseudogene. The CDR3 loop spans 14 amino acids.

The chain recombines TRBV7-6 with TRBJ2-1, with D unclear. CDR1 is SGHVS and CDR2 is FNYEAQ in the germline V gene. The CDR3 sequence is 15 residues long. V was trimmed by 1 base and J by 0 bases, leaving 7 bases between them. The DNA for the CDR3 is TGTGCCAGCAGCTTAGGAAGTAGCTCCTACAATGAGCAGTTCTTC. Residues: CASSLGSSSYNEQFF.

The rearrangement joins TRBV29-1 to TRBJ2-3; no reliable D call. The germline CDR1 and CDR2 sequences are SQVTM and ANQGSEA. V was trimmed by 1 base and J by 0 bases, leaving 8 bases between them. CDR3 length equals 14 residues. Here the CDR3 reads CSVEVVLSTDTQYF. CDR3 coding DNA: TGCAGCGTTGAAGTGGTCTTAAGCACAGATACGCAGTATTTT.

V and J are TRBV10-3 and TRBJ2-5; D gene unclear. The CDR3 has 12 residues. V shed 4 bases and J shed 0 bases, with 3 bases lying between them. Germline V gene lookup returns CDR1 ENHRY and CDR2 SYGVKD. CDR3 DNA sequence: TGTGCCATCAGTGTGGACCAAGAGACCCAGTACTTC. This sequence encodes CAISVDQETQYF.

This chain links TRBV29-1 with TRBJ2-3; 8 bases match TRBD2. CDR3 size: 13 residues. Germline CDR1 reads SQVTM; CDR2 reads ANQGSEA. The V gene end was trimmed by 5 bases and the J gene end by 1 base; junction bases not matched to a gene: 2. This CDR3 reads CSVNSGGTDTQYF. The DNA for the CDR3 is TGCAGCGTTAATAGCGGGGGCACAGATACGCAGTATTTT.